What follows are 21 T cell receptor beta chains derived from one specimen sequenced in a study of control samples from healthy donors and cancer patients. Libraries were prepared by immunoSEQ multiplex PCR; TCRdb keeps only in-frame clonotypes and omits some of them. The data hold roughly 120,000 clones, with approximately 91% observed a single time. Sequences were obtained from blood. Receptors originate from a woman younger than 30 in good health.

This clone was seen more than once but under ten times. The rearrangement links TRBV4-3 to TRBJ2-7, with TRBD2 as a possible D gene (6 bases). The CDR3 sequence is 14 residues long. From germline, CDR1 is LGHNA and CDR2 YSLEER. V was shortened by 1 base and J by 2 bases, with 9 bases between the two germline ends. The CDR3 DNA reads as TGCGCCAGCAGCCAAGCGGGAGACACCTACGAGCAGTACTTC. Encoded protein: CASSQAGDTYEQYF.

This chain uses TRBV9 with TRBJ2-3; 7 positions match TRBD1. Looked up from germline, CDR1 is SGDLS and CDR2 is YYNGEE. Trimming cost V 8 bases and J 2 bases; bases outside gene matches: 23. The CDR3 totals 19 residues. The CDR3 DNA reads TGTGCCAGTAGCCTAGTCCCGCTAGACAGGGTAACCGTCACAGATACGCAGTATTTT. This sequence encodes CASSLVPLDRVTVTDTQYF.

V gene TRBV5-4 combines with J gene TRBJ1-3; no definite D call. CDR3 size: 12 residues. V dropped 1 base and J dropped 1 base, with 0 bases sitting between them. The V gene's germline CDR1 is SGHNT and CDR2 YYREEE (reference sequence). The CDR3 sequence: CASSLSGNTIYF. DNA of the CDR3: TGTGCCAGCAGCTTGTCTGGAAACACCATATATTTT.

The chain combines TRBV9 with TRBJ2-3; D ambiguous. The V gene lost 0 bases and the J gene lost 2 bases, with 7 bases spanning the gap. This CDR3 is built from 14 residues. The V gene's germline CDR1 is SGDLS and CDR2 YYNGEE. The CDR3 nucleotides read TGTGCCAGCAGCGTAGCCAGAACCACAGATACGCAGTATTTT. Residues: CASSVARTTDTQYF.

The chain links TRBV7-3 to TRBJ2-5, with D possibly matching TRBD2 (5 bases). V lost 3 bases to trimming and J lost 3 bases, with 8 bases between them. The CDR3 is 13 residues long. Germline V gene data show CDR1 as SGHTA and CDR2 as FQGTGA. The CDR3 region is CASSFTGKETQYF. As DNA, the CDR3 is TGTGCCAGCAGCTTTACGGGGAAAGAGACCCAGTACTTC. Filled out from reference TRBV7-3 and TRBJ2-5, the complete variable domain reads GAGVSQTPSNKVTEKGKYVELRCDPISGHTALYWYRQSLGQGPEFLIYFQGTGAADDSGLPNDRFFAVRPEGSVSTLKIQRTERGDSAVYLCASSFTGKETQYFGPGTRLLVL.

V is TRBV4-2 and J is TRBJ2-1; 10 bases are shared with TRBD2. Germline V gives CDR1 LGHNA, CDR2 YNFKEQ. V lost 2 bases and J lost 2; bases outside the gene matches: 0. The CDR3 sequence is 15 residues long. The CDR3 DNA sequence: TGTGCCAGCAGCCAACTAGCGGGAGCCTACAATGAGCAGTTCTTC. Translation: CASSQLAGAYNEQFF.

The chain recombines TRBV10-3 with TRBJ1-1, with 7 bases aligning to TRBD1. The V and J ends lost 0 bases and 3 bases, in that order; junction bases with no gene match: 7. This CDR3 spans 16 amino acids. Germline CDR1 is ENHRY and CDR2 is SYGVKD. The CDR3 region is CAISESVPTGDTEAFF. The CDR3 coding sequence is TGTGCCATCAGTGAGTCCGTACCTACAGGGGACACTGAAGCTTTCTTT.

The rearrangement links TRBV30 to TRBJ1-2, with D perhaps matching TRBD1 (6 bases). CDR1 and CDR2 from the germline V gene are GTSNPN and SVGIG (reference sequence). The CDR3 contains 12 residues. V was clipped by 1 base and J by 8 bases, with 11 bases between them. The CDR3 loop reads CAWSGEGGGYTF. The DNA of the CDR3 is TGTGCCTGGAGTGGGGAAGGGGGAGGCTACACCTTC.

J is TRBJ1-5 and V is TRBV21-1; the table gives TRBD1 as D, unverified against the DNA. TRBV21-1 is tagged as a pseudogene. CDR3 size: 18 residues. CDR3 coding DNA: TGTGCCAGCAGCAAAGAGGCGAGCCACAGGGGGCCAAATCAGCCCCAGCATTTT. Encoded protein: CASSKEASHRGPNQPQHF.

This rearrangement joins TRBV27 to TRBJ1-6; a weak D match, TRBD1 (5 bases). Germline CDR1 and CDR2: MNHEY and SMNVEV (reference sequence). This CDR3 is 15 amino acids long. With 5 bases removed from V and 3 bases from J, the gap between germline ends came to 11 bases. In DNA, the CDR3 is TGTGCCAGCAGTAGGGGCCCCCTCTATAATTCACCCCTCCACTTT. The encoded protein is CASSRGPLYNSPLHF.

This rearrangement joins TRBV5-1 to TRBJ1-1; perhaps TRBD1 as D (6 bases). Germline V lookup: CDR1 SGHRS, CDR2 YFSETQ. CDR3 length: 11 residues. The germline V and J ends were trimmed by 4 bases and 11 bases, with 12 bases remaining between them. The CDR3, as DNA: TGCGCCAGCAGCGGAGACAGGACGGCTTTCTTT. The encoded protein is CASSGDRTAFF.

In DNA form, the CDR3 reads TGTGCCATCCGGGACAGGGGTTCAGATACGCAGTATTTT. It is translated as CAIRDRGSDTQYF. The gene calls are TRBV24-1 and TRBJ2-3, with TRBD1 identical over 10 bases. Germline CDR1 is KGHDR and CDR2 is SFDVKD. The CDR3 is made up of 13 amino acids. After removal of 11 bases from V and 4 bases from J, the junction contained 5 bases not matched to a gene.

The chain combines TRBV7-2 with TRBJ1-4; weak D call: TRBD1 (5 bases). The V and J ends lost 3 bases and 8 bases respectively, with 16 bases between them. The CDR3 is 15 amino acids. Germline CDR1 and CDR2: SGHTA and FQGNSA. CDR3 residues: CASSFGTQNREKLFF. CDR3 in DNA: TGTGCCAGCAGCTTTGGGACCCAAAACCGGGAAAAACTGTTTTTT.

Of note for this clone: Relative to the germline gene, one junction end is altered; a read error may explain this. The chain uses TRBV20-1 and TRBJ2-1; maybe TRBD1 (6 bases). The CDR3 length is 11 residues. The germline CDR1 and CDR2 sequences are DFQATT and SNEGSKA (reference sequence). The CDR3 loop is CSASRDNGQFF. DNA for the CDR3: TGCAGTGCTAGTCGGGACAATGGGCAGTTCTTC.

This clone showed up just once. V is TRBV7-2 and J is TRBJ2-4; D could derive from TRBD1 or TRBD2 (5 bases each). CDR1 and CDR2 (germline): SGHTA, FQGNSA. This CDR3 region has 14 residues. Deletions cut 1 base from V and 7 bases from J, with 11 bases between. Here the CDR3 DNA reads TGTGCCAGCAGCTTAGAACCCGGGACCAACATTCAGTACTTC. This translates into CASSLEPGTNIQYF.

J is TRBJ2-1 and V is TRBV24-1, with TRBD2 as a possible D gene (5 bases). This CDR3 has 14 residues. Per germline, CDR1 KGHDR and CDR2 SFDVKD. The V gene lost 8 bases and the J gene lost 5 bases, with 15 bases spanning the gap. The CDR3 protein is CATMEAKGHNEQFF. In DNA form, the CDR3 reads TGTGCCACCATGGAGGCAAAGGGTCACAATGAGCAGTTCTTC.

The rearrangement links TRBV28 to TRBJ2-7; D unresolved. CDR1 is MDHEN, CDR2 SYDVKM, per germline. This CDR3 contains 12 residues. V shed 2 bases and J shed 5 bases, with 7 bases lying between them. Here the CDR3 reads CASSLIVDEQYF. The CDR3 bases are TGTGCCAGCAGTTTAATTGTCGACGAGCAGTACTTC. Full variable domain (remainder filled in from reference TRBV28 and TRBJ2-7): DVKVTQSSRYLVKRTGEKVFLECVQDMDHENMFWYRQDPGLGLRLIYFSYDVKMKEKGDIPEGYSVSREKKERFSLILESASTNQTSMYLCASSLIVDEQYFGPGTRLTVT.

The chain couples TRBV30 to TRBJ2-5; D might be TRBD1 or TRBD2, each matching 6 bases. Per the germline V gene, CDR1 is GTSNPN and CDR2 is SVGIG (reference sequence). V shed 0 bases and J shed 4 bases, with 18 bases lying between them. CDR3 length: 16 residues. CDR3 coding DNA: TGTGCCTGGAGTGTACTGGGGGGACAAACTGGAGAGACCCAGTACTTC. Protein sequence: CAWSVLGGQTGETQYF. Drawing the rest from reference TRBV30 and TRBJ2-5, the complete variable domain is SQTIHQWPATLVQPVGSPLSLECTVEGTSNPNLYWYRQAAGRGLQLLFYSVGIGQISSEVPQNLSASRPQDRQFILSSKKLLLSDSGFYLCAWSVLGGQTGETQYFGPGTRLLVL.

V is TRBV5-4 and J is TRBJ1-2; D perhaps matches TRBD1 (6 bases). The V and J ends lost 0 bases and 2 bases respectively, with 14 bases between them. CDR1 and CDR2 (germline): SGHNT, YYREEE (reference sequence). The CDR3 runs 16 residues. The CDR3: CASSLATGLTNYGYTF. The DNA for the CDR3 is TGTGCCAGCAGCTTGGCCACAGGGCTTACCAACTATGGCTACACCTTC.

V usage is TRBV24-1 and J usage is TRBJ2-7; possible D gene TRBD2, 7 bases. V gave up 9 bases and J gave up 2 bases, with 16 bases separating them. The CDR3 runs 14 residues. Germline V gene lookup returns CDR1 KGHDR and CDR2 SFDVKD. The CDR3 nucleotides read TGTGCCACCCAAGAGGGGGGGCCTCCCTACGAGCAGTACTTC. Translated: CATQEGGPPYEQYF.

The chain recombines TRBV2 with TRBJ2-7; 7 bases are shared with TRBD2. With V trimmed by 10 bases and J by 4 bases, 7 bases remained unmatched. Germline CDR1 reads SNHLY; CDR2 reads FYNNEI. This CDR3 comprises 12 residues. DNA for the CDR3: TGTGCCACTACCCTGGGAGGGTACGAGCAGTACTTC. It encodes CATTLGGYEQYF.